This is a list of T cell receptor beta chains from one sample in a study of T-cell reconstitution after alpha-beta-depleted transplantation in children. Each CDR3 protein is one row after TCRdb ran MiXCR on the PCR reads. The sample lists approximately 390,000 distinct CDR3 sequences; about a tenth were seen once. This material consisted of PBMCs from the stem cell graft donor, taken from the stem cell graft. These receptors came from a human donor who donated a stem cell graft to a child with acute myeloid leukemia. CDR3s include the opening cysteine and the closing phenylalanine or tryptophan. The order of the fields is V gene, clone size, D gene, J gene, CDR3 DNA, CDR3 protein. D genes are given only for firm matches. A clone size is listed for some rows: how often the clone was seen (once, few, many), or a class if it is expanded.

v_call: TRBV19
clone_size: -
d_call: -
j_call: TRBJ2-4
cdr3_nt: TGTGCCAGTAGTATATCGGAGACACCAAACATTCAGTACTTC
cdr3_aa: CASSISETPNIQYF

v_call: TRBV20-1
clone_size: few
d_call: TRBD2
j_call: TRBJ2-1
cdr3_nt: TGCAGTGCTAGGCAGGGTAGCGGGGGATTTTGGGAGCAGTTCTTC
cdr3_aa: CSARQGSGGFWEQFF

v_call: TRBV7-8
clone_size: few
d_call: TRBD2
j_call: TRBJ2-3
cdr3_nt: TGTGCCAGCAGCTTAGAGGATGGCGGGGGACTAGATACGCAGTATTTT
cdr3_aa: CASSLEDGGGLDTQYF

v_call: TRBV9
clone_size: many
d_call: TRBD2
j_call: TRBJ2-3
cdr3_nt: TGTGCCAGCAGCTCTAGCGGGGGGACTAGCACAGATACGCAGTATTTT
cdr3_aa: CASSSSGGTSTDTQYF

v_call: TRBV2
clone_size: many
d_call: TRBD1
j_call: TRBJ2-3
cdr3_nt: TGTGCCAGCAGGGCTGGGACAGCCACAGATACGCAGTATTTT
cdr3_aa: CASRAGTATDTQYF

v_call: TRBV4-1
clone_size: -
d_call: TRBD1
j_call: TRBJ1-1
cdr3_nt: TGCGCCAGCAGCCTACCGACAGGGGTTGGTACTGAAGCTTTCTTT
cdr3_aa: CASSLPTGVGTEAFF

v_call: TRBV7-2
clone_size: -
d_call: -
j_call: TRBJ2-1
cdr3_nt: TGTGCCAGCAGCGGGCGGACACCGCTCTCCTACAATGAGCAGTTCTTC
cdr3_aa: CASSGRTPLSYNEQFF

v_call: TRBV5-1
clone_size: few
d_call: -
j_call: TRBJ2-5
cdr3_nt: TGCGCCAGCAGCTTGGCAACGACAGCAGGGCATCGGGCCCAGTACTTC
cdr3_aa: CASSLATTAGHRAQYF

v_call: TRBV7-9
clone_size: few
d_call: -
j_call: TRBJ2-2
cdr3_nt: TGTGCCAGCAGCCCCCCTCGCCGGACAGTCACCGGGGAGCTGTTTTTT
cdr3_aa: CASSPPRRTVTGELFF

v_call: TRBV10-3
clone_size: few
d_call: TRBD1
j_call: TRBJ2-7
cdr3_nt: TGTGCCATCAGTGAGCGACAGGGGGACTACGAGCAGTACTTC
cdr3_aa: CAISERQGDYEQYF

v_call: TRBV6-4
clone_size: -
d_call: TRBD1
j_call: TRBJ1-6
cdr3_nt: TGTGCCAGCTCGCAGTATGGTTGGGGCAGGGGGCAGAATTCACCCCTCCACTTT
cdr3_aa: CASSQYGWGRGQNSPLHF

v_call: TRBV29-1
clone_size: few
d_call: TRBD1
j_call: TRBJ1-2
cdr3_nt: TGCAGCGTTGGGACAGGGGGGAGTTATGGCTACACCTTC
cdr3_aa: CSVGTGGSYGYTF

v_call: TRBV5-1
clone_size: many
d_call: TRBD2
j_call: TRBJ2-7
cdr3_nt: TGCGCCAGCAACTCCGGGACTAGCGGTACCTACGAGCAGTACTTC
cdr3_aa: CASNSGTSGTYEQYF

v_call: TRBV20-1
clone_size: -
d_call: -
j_call: TRBJ2-5
cdr3_nt: TGCAGTGCTATGATTGAGACCCAGTACTTC
cdr3_aa: CSAMIETQYF

v_call: TRBV15
clone_size: few
d_call: -
j_call: TRBJ2-1
cdr3_nt: TGTGCCACCAGCGGTTTCACTTGGGGGTTAGACTACAATGAGCAGTTCTTC
cdr3_aa: CATSGFTWGLDYNEQFF

v_call: TRBV7-7
clone_size: -
d_call: -
j_call: TRBJ2-5
cdr3_nt: TGTGCTAGCAGTCGGGACATAAATCAAGAGACCCAGTACTTC
cdr3_aa: CASSRDINQETQYF

v_call: TRBV6-5
clone_size: many
d_call: TRBD2
j_call: TRBJ2-3
cdr3_nt: TGTGCCAGCAGTTACTCCCTGACTAGCGGGGGTGCAGATACGCAGTATTTT
cdr3_aa: CASSYSLTSGGADTQYF

v_call: TRBV11-3
clone_size: many
d_call: TRBD2
j_call: TRBJ2-7
cdr3_nt: TGTGCCAGCAGCTTAGGGACTAGCGGAGATAGCTTTACCTACGAGCAGTACTTC
cdr3_aa: CASSLGTSGDSFTYEQYF

v_call: TRBV20-1
clone_size: few
d_call: -
j_call: TRBJ2-7
cdr3_nt: TGCAGTGCTAGAGATCTTACGGACCAAAACCCTTACCTTTGGGAGCAGTACTTC
cdr3_aa: CSARDLTDQNPYLWEQYF

v_call: TRBV20-1
clone_size: -
d_call: TRBD2
j_call: TRBJ2-5
cdr3_nt: TGCAGTGCTAGAGATGGGGGGGGCCAAGAGACCCAGTACTTC
cdr3_aa: CSARDGGGQETQYF

v_call: TRBV7-2
clone_size: many
d_call: -
j_call: TRBJ2-4
cdr3_nt: TGTGCCAGCAGCCCCGCCGGCGCTTCCCTAAACATTCAGTACTTC
cdr3_aa: CASSPAGASLNIQYF

v_call: TRBV5-1
clone_size: -
d_call: -
j_call: TRBJ2-7
cdr3_nt: TGCGCCAGCAGCCCGGGACGGATACCCTACGAGCAGTACTTC
cdr3_aa: CASSPGRIPYEQYF

v_call: TRBV20-1
clone_size: few
d_call: -
j_call: TRBJ1-3
cdr3_nt: TGCAGTGCTAGACCTCGTGTAGGGGTTCCTCTCTCTGGAAACACCATATATTTT
cdr3_aa: CSARPRVGVPLSGNTIYF

v_call: TRBV5-1
clone_size: -
d_call: -
j_call: TRBJ2-5
cdr3_nt: TGCGCCAGCAGCTCTCAGTTCGAGACCCAGTACTTC
cdr3_aa: CASSSQFETQYF

v_call: TRBV9
clone_size: few
d_call: TRBD2
j_call: TRBJ2-7
cdr3_nt: TGTGCCAGCAGCGTAGAGTTGGGACTAGGCTCCGAGCAGTACTTC
cdr3_aa: CASSVELGLGSEQYF

v_call: TRBV5-1
clone_size: few
d_call: TRBD1
j_call: TRBJ1-2
cdr3_nt: TGCGCCAGCAGCGTGACAGGGGGCAATAACTATGGCTACACCTTC
cdr3_aa: CASSVTGGNNYGYTF

v_call: TRBV20-1
clone_size: -
d_call: -
j_call: TRBJ1-1
cdr3_nt: TGCAGTGCTAGAGCCACCGGGACTTCCTCCACTGAAGCTTTCTTT
cdr3_aa: CSARATGTSSTEAFF

v_call: TRBV7-8
clone_size: -
d_call: -
j_call: TRBJ2-1
cdr3_nt: TGTGCCAGCAGCTCGCCACAGGGAAATGAGCAGTTCTTC
cdr3_aa: CASSSPQGNEQFF

v_call: TRBV10-1
clone_size: many
d_call: -
j_call: TRBJ1-5
cdr3_nt: TGCGCCAGCACCCGGGCCGGGACTTTTAGCAATCAGCCCCAGCATTTT
cdr3_aa: CASTRAGTFSNQPQHF

v_call: TRBV6-2/TRBV6-3
clone_size: -
d_call: -
j_call: TRBJ2-1
cdr3_nt: TGTGCCAGCACCTACGGGTACTCAAACGGGGATGAGCAGTTCTTC
cdr3_aa: CASTYGYSNGDEQFF

v_call: TRBV5-1
clone_size: -
d_call: TRBD1
j_call: TRBJ1-1
cdr3_nt: TGCGCCAGCAGCTCGCAGGGGGTAGACACTGAAGCTTTCTTT
cdr3_aa: CASSSQGVDTEAFF

v_call: TRBV5-1
clone_size: -
d_call: TRBD2
j_call: TRBJ2-5
cdr3_nt: TGCGCCAGCATGGGGGGACTAGCGGGAAAAGAGACCCAGTACTTC
cdr3_aa: CASMGGLAGKETQYF

v_call: TRBV12-3/TRBV12-4
clone_size: many
d_call: -
j_call: TRBJ1-5
cdr3_nt: TGTGCCAGCAGTTTGGGGGCTGGGCAGCCCCAGCATTTT
cdr3_aa: CASSLGAGQPQHF

v_call: TRBV6-6
clone_size: few
d_call: -
j_call: TRBJ2-1
cdr3_nt: TGTGCCAGCAGTTACTCCGACGTAAGTGAGCAGTTCTTC
cdr3_aa: CASSYSDVSEQFF

v_call: TRBV20-1
clone_size: -
d_call: -
j_call: TRBJ1-6
cdr3_nt: TGCAGTGCTAGCCCACGAAGCTCCTATAATTCACCCCTCCACTTT
cdr3_aa: CSASPRSSYNSPLHF

v_call: TRBV18
clone_size: few
d_call: -
j_call: TRBJ1-2
cdr3_nt: TGTGCCAGCTCATCAGCCGACGAGGGCTACACCTTC
cdr3_aa: CASSSADEGYTF

v_call: TRBV30
clone_size: -
d_call: -
j_call: TRBJ2-1
cdr3_nt: TGTGCCTGGAGGATAAAAGGGTCGTTCAATGAGCAGTTCTTC
cdr3_aa: CAWRIKGSFNEQFF

v_call: TRBV4-1
clone_size: few
d_call: -
j_call: TRBJ2-5
cdr3_nt: TGCGCCAGCAGCCAAGATAAATTTGGGGCAGGGCAAGAGACCCAGTACTTC
cdr3_aa: CASSQDKFGAGQETQYF

v_call: TRBV4-2
clone_size: few
d_call: -
j_call: TRBJ1-1
cdr3_nt: TGTGCCAGCAGCCGGGGCACCGATGAAGCTTTCTTT
cdr3_aa: CASSRGTDEAFF

v_call: TRBV7-8
clone_size: -
d_call: -
j_call: TRBJ2-3
cdr3_nt: TGTGCCAGCAGCCCCATGGGGCTGTTTAGCACAGATACGCAGTATTTT
cdr3_aa: CASSPMGLFSTDTQYF

v_call: TRBV20-1
clone_size: many
d_call: -
j_call: TRBJ1-1
cdr3_nt: TGCAGTGTTTTAGGGCAGAACATTGAAGCTTTCTTT
cdr3_aa: CSVLGQNIEAFF

v_call: TRBV19
clone_size: many
d_call: -
j_call: TRBJ2-3
cdr3_nt: TGTGCCAGTAGTATATCGGCCCGCACAGATACGCAGTATTTT
cdr3_aa: CASSISARTDTQYF

v_call: TRBV6-5
clone_size: -
d_call: TRBD1
j_call: TRBJ2-7
cdr3_nt: TGTGCCACCACCGGGACAGGCTCCTACGAGCAGTACTTC
cdr3_aa: CATTGTGSYEQYF

v_call: TRBV5-1
clone_size: many
d_call: -
j_call: TRBJ2-7
cdr3_nt: TGCGCCAGCAGCGAACAGACCGGTTACGAGCAGTACTTC
cdr3_aa: CASSEQTGYEQYF

v_call: TRBV6-2/TRBV6-3
clone_size: -
d_call: -
j_call: TRBJ2-5
cdr3_nt: TGTGCCAGCAGAACCACACACTGGCGGGAGACCCAGTACTTC
cdr3_aa: CASRTTHWRETQYF